The 9 T cell receptor beta chains given below trace back to one sample, sequenced in a study of CD8+CD57+ T cells in acquired aplastic anemia. Investigators profiled TCR beta VDJ and CDR3 from genomic DNA template. TCRdb reprocessed the reads via MiXCR and lists one record per CDR3 protein. Counted here are 250,000 or so distinct CDR3 sequences, approximately 45% occurring once; the ten biggest clones make up approximately 7.8%. It was patients with CD8+CD57+ cell expansion by flow cytometry who were chosen for sequencing. Sequencing was carried out using sorted CD4+, CD8+, or CD8+CD57+ T cells (not recorded which) from PBMCs. The receptors were gathered from a human donor with aplastic anemia.

This clonotype was seen repeatedly, ten times or more. The chain links TRBV7-6 to TRBJ2-1; 11 positions agree with TRBD2. V lost 5 bases and J lost 4; bases outside the gene matches: 7. This CDR3 region has 16 residues. Germline V gene data show CDR1 as SGHVS and CDR2 as FNYEAQ. The CDR3 loop is CASSLETSGAYNEQFF. DNA of the CDR3: TGTGCCAGCAGCCTAGAGACTAGCGGGGCATACAATGAGCAGTTCTTC.

The V and J genes are TRBV5-1 and TRBJ2-7; TRBD1 might be the D (6 bases). V lost 1 base to trimming and J lost 6 bases, with 8 bases between them. This CDR3 has 12 residues. Germline CDR1 reads SGHRS; CDR2 reads YFSETQ. CDR3 region: CASSLSRGEQYF. The CDR3 nucleotides are TGCGCCAGCAGCTTGTCCAGGGGCGAGCAGTACTTC.

DNA for the CDR3: TGCAGTACAGGGGTTGGCGAGACCCAGTACTTC. Amino acids: CSTGVGETQYF. The chain joins TRBV29-1 to TRBJ2-5; 7 bases are shared with TRBD1. CDR3 length: 11 amino acids. In germline, CDR1 is SQVTM, CDR2 ANQGSEA.

This chain connects TRBV6-1 to TRBJ1-6, with D hard to call. V lost 0 bases to trimming and J lost 10 bases, with 16 bases between them. In germline, CDR1 is MNHNS, CDR2 SASEGT. This CDR3 spans 16 amino acids. CDR3 loop: CASSEAIGPGGSPLHF. The CDR3 coding sequence is TGTGCCAGCAGTGAAGCGATCGGACCGGGAGGGTCACCCCTCCACTTT.

This chain connects TRBV7-8 to TRBJ1-5; D is ambiguous. From germline, CDR1 is SGHVS and CDR2 FQNEAQ. This CDR3 has 18 residues. Trimming took 5 bases from V and 0 from J, leaving 20 bases between them. For the CDR3, the DNA is TGTGCCAGCAGCCCGAGCTTGGGTGGAACGTATAGCAATCAGCCCCAGCATTTT. Translated, it gives CASSPSLGGTYSNQPQHF.

This clonotype occurred many times. This chain joins TRBV20-1 and TRBJ2-7, with TRBD2 identical over 8 bases. The length of the CDR3 is 14 residues. The germline V gene encodes CDR1 DFQATT and CDR2 SNEGSKA (reference sequence). Germline trimming cut 3 bases from V and 2 bases from J; bases unmatched to any gene: 6. CDR3 region: CSARAGGPTYEQYF. The DNA for the CDR3 is TGCAGTGCTAGGGCGGGAGGACCTACCTACGAGCAGTACTTC.

This clonotype was observed many times. The V call is TRBV9, the J call TRBJ1-6; D possibly corresponds to TRBD1 (5 bases). The CDR3 has 15 residues. Germline V CDR1 and CDR2: SGDLS, YYNGEE. V lost 2 bases and J 7 bases, leaving 13 bases between the germline ends. The CDR3 reads CASSVQGRLNSPLHF. CDR3 coding DNA: TGTGCCAGCAGCGTCCAGGGACGGTTGAATTCACCCCTCCACTTT. The full variable domain, in which reference TRBV9 and TRBJ1-6 provide the parts outside the CDR3, is DSGVTQTPKHLITATGQRVTLRCSPRSGDLSVYWYQQSLDQGLQFLIQYYNGEERAKGNILERFSAQQFPDLHSELNLSSLELGDSALYFCASSVQGRLNSPLHFGNGTRLTVT.

Regarding this clonotype: A much larger clone differs by one base, so this may be a read error. This chain connects TRBV12-3 or TRBV12-4 to TRBJ1-2; the D is unclear. CDR3 size: 13 residues. V was cut by 3 bases and J by 6 bases, with 11 bases left in between. The CDR3 sequence: CASSFRPSHGYTF. The CDR3 DNA reads TGTGCCAGCAGTTTCCGGCCCAGCCATGGCTACACCTTC.

The J gene is TRBJ2-3, the V gene TRBV5-4, with 7 bases identical to TRBD1. The ends lost 3 bases at V and 0 bases at J; junction bases unmatched: 7. Germline values: CDR1 SGHNT, CDR2 YYREEE (reference sequence). The CDR3 totals 16 residues. The CDR3 nucleotides are TGTGCCAGCAGCTCGGACAGGCTGGTTAGCACAGATACGCAGTATTTT. Residues: CASSSDRLVSTDTQYF. The full variable domain, in which reference TRBV5-4 and TRBJ2-3 provide the parts outside the CDR3, is ETGVTQSPTHLIKTRGQQVTLRCSSQSGHNTVSWYQQALGQGPQFIFQYYREEENGRGNFPPRFSGLQFPNYSSELNVNALELDDSALYLCASSSDRLVSTDTQYFGPGTRLTVL.